This TCR beta chain came from a study of cytomegalovirus exposure and HLA in healthy donors. Findings and limits, study-wide: In the approximately 120 validation repertoires, a later analysis found that first-cohort TCR clusters tended to co-occur. Some public TCRs appeared in many individuals, while most sequences were rare.

Sequencing used immunoSEQ multiplex PCR; TCRdb keeps in-frame clones, though not all of them. The table has some 140,000 clones, about 86% seen once. V was pared by 2 bases and J by 9 bases, with 8 bases between. Germline CDR1 is DFQATT and CDR2 is SNEGSKA (reference sequence). This CDR3 spans 10 amino acids. Concerning this clone: The antigen remains undetermined.

V and J are TRBV20-1 and TRBJ2-7; a weak D match, TRBD1 (5 bases). The sequenced material came from PBMCs. The origin of this receptor is a human donor in good health. The chain's CDR3 is CSARPGWQYF. CDR3 in DNA: TGCAGTGCTAGACCAGGGTGGCAGTACTTC.